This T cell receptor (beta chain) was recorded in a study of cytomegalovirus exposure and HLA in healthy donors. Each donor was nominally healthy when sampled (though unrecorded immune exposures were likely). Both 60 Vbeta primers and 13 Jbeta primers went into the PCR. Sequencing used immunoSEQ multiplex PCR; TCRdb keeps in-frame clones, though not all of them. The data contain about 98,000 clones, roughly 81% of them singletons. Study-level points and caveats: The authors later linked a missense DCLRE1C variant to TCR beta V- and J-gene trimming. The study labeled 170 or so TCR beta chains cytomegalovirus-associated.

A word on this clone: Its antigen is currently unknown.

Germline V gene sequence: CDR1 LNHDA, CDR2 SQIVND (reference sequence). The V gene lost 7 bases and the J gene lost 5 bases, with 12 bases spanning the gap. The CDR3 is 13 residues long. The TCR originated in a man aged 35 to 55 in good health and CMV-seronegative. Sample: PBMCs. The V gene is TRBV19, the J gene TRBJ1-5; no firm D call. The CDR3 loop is CASTGGQHQPQHF. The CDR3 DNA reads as TGTGCCAGTACAGGAGGGCAACATCAGCCCCAGCATTTT.